The 20 T cell receptor beta chains below were found in one sample sequenced in a study of T cell repertoires in ileal Crohn's disease. Using immunoSEQ multiplex PCR, the repertoire was profiled, and TCRdb retains in-frame clones only, with some absent. The sample shows thousands of clones, 84% of them seen only once. Sequenced: ileal tissue. Source of these receptors: an adult with Crohn's disease.

This chain links TRBV7-9 with TRBJ1-2; D is ambiguous. Trimming cost V 1 base and J 5 bases, with 14 bases left between them. CDR1 is SEHNR and CDR2 is FQNEAQ in the germline V gene (reference sequence). This CDR3 comprises 15 residues. The CDR3 protein is CASSLDSQREYGYTF. The CDR3 DNA reads as TGTGCCAGCAGCTTAGATAGCCAGCGAGAATATGGCTACACCTTC.

The V and J genes are TRBV4-2 and TRBJ1-2; no reliable D call. The CDR3 is 14 residues long. Between the trimmed V and J ends, which lost 3 bases and 4 bases, there was a span of 12 bases. Germline CDR1 is LGHNA and CDR2 is YNFKEQ. The CDR3 spells CASSQIAVPYGYTF. The CDR3 DNA sequence: TGTGCCAGCAGCCAGATTGCGGTCCCCTATGGCTACACCTTC.

V gene TRBV19 combines with J gene TRBJ2-3; TRBD2 aligns across 8 bases. Losses at the gene ends were 6 bases for V and 0 bases for J; bases not matched to a gene: 5. Germline loops: CDR1 LNHDA, CDR2 SQIVND (reference sequence). There are 15 residues in the CDR3. The CDR3 spells CASSVAGRSTDTQYF. CDR3 DNA sequence: TGTGCCAGTAGCGTAGCGGGAAGGAGCACAGATACGCAGTATTTT.

V usage is TRBV19 and J usage is TRBJ2-1; 7 bases are a match to TRBD2. The germline CDR1 and CDR2 sequences are LNHDA and SQIVND (reference sequence). The CDR3 is 14 residues long. V shed 9 bases, J shed 1 base, and the junction held 6 bases outside the gene matches. CDR3 DNA: TGTGCCAGCCGGACTAGTACATCCTACAATGAGCAGTTCTTC. Protein sequence: CASRTSTSYNEQFF.

The genes are TRBV7-3 and TRBJ2-5, with D possibly being TRBD2 (6 bases). Trimming shortened V by 2 bases and J by 5 bases, and 21 bases separated the two germline ends. This CDR3 region has 17 residues. Germline values: CDR1 SGHTA, CDR2 FQGTGA. CDR3 DNA sequence: TGTGCCAGCAGCTTAGGCCCCGTTAGCGGAGGCAGGGAGACCCAGTACTTC. Translated, it gives CASSLGPVSGGRETQYF.

This clone is a singleton in its sample. At one boundary the junction diverges from the germline segment, which might be a read error. The sample holds other DNA sequences that translate to the same CDR3. V gene TRBV30 combines with J gene TRBJ1-1; TRBD1 aligns across 7 bases. Germline-derived CDR1 and CDR2 are GTSNPN and SVGIG (reference sequence). This CDR3 is 13 amino acids long. CDR3 sequence: CACTPGQHTEAFF. The CDR3 DNA is TGTGCCTGTACCCCGGGACAGCACACTGAGGCTTTCTTT.

This chain connects TRBV28 to TRBJ2-5; the D is unclear. The CDR3 loop spans 14 amino acids. From germline, CDR1 is MDHEN and CDR2 SYDVKM. Deletions cut 1 base from V and 4 bases from J, with 10 bases between. The CDR3 loop is CASSLYSRRETQYF. The CDR3 DNA reads TGTGCCAGCAGTTTATACAGCCGGCGAGAGACCCAGTACTTC.

The rearrangement joins TRBV28 to TRBJ2-1, with D possibly TRBD2 on 6 matching bases. Germline CDR1 reads MDHEN; CDR2 reads SYDVKM. Trimming took off 3 bases at V and 9 bases at J, with 6 bases between the two ends. There are 11 residues in the CDR3. CDR3 coding DNA: TGTGCCAGCAGTTTTAGCGGTGAGCAGTTCTTC. This gives the protein CASSFSGEQFF.

This clone was observed a handful of times. The rearrangement links TRBV6-5 to TRBJ2-7, with D possibly being TRBD1 (5 bases). V gave up 2 bases and J gave up 5 bases, with 16 bases separating them. The CDR3 contains 15 residues. Per the germline V gene, CDR1 is MNHEY and CDR2 is SVGAGI. The CDR3 region has the DNA TGTGCCAGCAGTTACGTTGACAGTGTTCTGGACGAGCAGTACTTC. Translation gives CASSYVDSVLDEQYF.

The chain carries TRBV29-1 and TRBJ2-5, with a possible D match to TRBD1 (5 bases). The germline V and J ends were trimmed by 2 bases and 3 bases, with 10 bases remaining between them. This CDR3 spans 13 amino acids. CDR1 is SQVTM, CDR2 ANQGSEA, per germline. CDR3 amino acids: CSVEIRTKETQYF. CDR3 DNA sequence: TGCAGCGTTGAAATAAGGACAAAAGAGACCCAGTACTTC.

This clone appeared a few times. The V call is TRBV25-1, the J call TRBJ2-7; TRBD2 agrees at 9 bases. CDR1 is MGHDK, CDR2 SYGVNS, per germline. V shed 4 bases, J shed 1 base, and the junction held 5 bases outside the gene matches. This CDR3 spans 15 amino acids. The CDR3 here is CASSGLADSSYEQYF. The CDR3 nucleotides read TGTGCCAGCAGTGGACTAGCGGATTCTTCCTACGAGCAGTACTTC.

Details on this clone: Germline is not matched at one junction end, which may reflect a read error. The chain joins TRBV18 to TRBJ2-1; maybe TRBD2 (6 bases). CDR1 and CDR2 from the germline V gene are KGHSH and LQKENI. This CDR3 is 15 amino acids long. CDR3 sequence reads: CASSPQRDSYSEQFF. As DNA, the CDR3 is TGTGCCAGCTCACCACAACGGGACTCGTACAGTGAGCAGTTCTTC.

The genes are TRBV6-5 and TRBJ2-1; TRBD2 matches 15 bases. Germline CDR1 and CDR2: MNHEY and SVGAGI. V gave up 4 bases and J gave up 9 bases; unmatched junction bases: 4. This CDR3 has 15 amino acids. The CDR3 spells CASSSGTSGRSEQFF. In DNA, the CDR3 is TGTGCCAGCAGTTCGGGGACTAGCGGGAGGTCTGAGCAGTTCTTC.

In this sample, this clone turned up a few times. The sample holds other DNA sequences that translate to the same CDR3. This chain connects TRBV9 to TRBJ2-5; 11 positions agree with TRBD2. The CDR3 contains 15 residues. With 0 bases clipped from V and 4 bases from J, the junction kept 2 bases outside the gene matches. CDR1 SGDLS and CDR2 YYNGEE come from the germline V gene. The CDR3 is CASSVDSGRGETQYF. The DNA of the CDR3 is TGTGCCAGCAGCGTAGATAGCGGGAGGGGAGAGACCCAGTACTTC.

This clone turned up a few times. The rearrangement joins TRBV11-3 to TRBJ1-1; 7 nucleotides align to TRBD1. Looked up from germline, CDR1 is SGHNT and CDR2 is YENEEA. Trimming took 5 bases from V and 0 from J; bases not matched to a gene: 12. CDR3 size: 17 residues. The CDR3: CASSPRDSELMNTEAFF. CDR3 DNA sequence: TGTGCCAGCAGCCCCCGGGACAGTGAATTAATGAACACTGAAGCTTTCTTT. The entire variable domain, with the rest obtained from reference TRBV11-3 and TRBJ1-1, is as follows: EAGVVQSPRYKIIEKKQPVAFWCNPISGHNTLYWYLQNLGQGPELLIRYENEEAVDDSQLPKDRFSAERLKGVDSTLKIQPAELGDSAVYLCASSPRDSELMNTEAFFGQGTRLTVV.

The chain carries TRBV19 and TRBJ2-1, with 11 bases matching TRBD2. The CDR3 consists of 15 residues. The germline V gene encodes CDR1 LNHDA and CDR2 SQIVND (reference sequence). Trimming at V came to 8 bases and at J to 5 bases, leaving 8 bases not matched to a gene. The CDR3 reads CASSPLAGANNEQFF. The CDR3 coding sequence is TGTGCCAGTTCCCCACTAGCGGGGGCGAACAATGAGCAGTTCTTC. The whole variable domain, filled in from reference TRBV19 and TRBJ2-1, reads DGGITQSPKYLFRKEGQNVTLSCEQNLNHDAMYWYRQDPGQGLRLIYYSQIVNDFQKGDIAEGYSVSREKKESFPLTVTSAQKNPTAFYLCASSPLAGANNEQFFGPGTRLTVL.

The rearrangement joins TRBV5-1 to TRBJ2-4; 9 nucleotides agree with TRBD2. The J segment lost 3 bases and the V segment lost 0 bases, leaving 7 bases of the junction unmatched. Germline values: CDR1 SGHRS, CDR2 YFSETQ. The CDR3 contains 17 residues. The CDR3 sequence: CASSLEGREGFKNIQYF. CDR3 bases: TGCGCCAGCAGCTTGGAGGGGCGGGAGGGATTCAAAAACATTCAGTACTTC.

The chain has TRBV5-1 and TRBJ2-7, with TRBD2 matching over 11 bases. Trimming removed 6 bases from V and 5 bases from J; junction bases left unmatched: 10. The CDR3 extends over 15 amino acids. Per the germline V gene, CDR1 is SGHRS and CDR2 is YFSETQ. CDR3: CASMRLAGGPHEQYF. The CDR3, as DNA: TGCGCCAGCATGAGATTAGCGGGAGGGCCCCACGAGCAGTACTTC.

This chain connects TRBV29-1 to TRBJ2-1; D gene ambiguous. Germline V CDR1 and CDR2: SQVTM, ANQGSEA. The CDR3 extends over 14 amino acids. Trimming left V 4 bases short and J 4 bases short, with 14 bases between. Here the CDR3 reads CSVGKRGHYNEQFF. CDR3 in DNA: TGCAGCGTTGGAAAAAGAGGCCATTACAATGAGCAGTTCTTC.

Only a few counts were recorded for this clone. In DNA form, the CDR3 reads TGTGCCATCAGAGGGACTACCGCCGGCTACGAGCAGTACTTC. Translating gives CAIRGTTAGYEQYF. The chain joins TRBV10-3 to TRBJ2-7; 7 bases line up with TRBD2. Germline assignment: CDR1 ENHRY and CDR2 SYGVKD. With V trimmed by 6 bases and J by 3 bases, 8 bases remained unmatched. CDR3 length: 14 amino acids.